Included here is one T cell receptor beta chain sequence, with context. Its cognate antigen has yet to be identified. No much larger clonotype is one base removed from it; base qualities were not supplied. Genomic DNA was extracted from sorted cells for sequencing of the TCRbeta CDR3 region. TCRbeta CDR3 regions were sequenced using the immunoSEQ Assay. Here the immuneACCESS table is served through TCRdb, limited to in-frame sequences with V and J called. Missing clones are a known gap in these copies; in checked studies unresolved V genes cover under half, and the rest lacks a known reason. The sample records about 79,000 clones, under 95% of which are singletons. More than 9.5% of the sample is taken by the ten largest. The trial excluded patients who had a history of autoimmune disease or were on systemic immunosuppression. In every dose cohort, peripheral blood was drawn for TCR sequencing at baseline, cycle 4 day 1, and cycle 7 day 1. Samples came from an open-label, multicenter, first-in-human phase I dose-escalation trial of ivuxolimab. Adults with locally advanced or metastatic head and neck squamous cell, hepatocellular, melanoma or renal cell carcinoma were enrolled in the trial. CD4+ and CD8+ T cells were sorted separately from peripheral blood before TCR sequencing.

The germline V gene specifies SGHAT as CDR1 and FQNNGV as CDR2. Cut back by 5 bases and 1 base, the V and J ends lie 9 bases apart. The CDR3 goes from the cysteine to the phenylalanine over 14 residues. Of all the DNA, just the CDR3 is kept, 42 bases in frame from base 1. This specimen comes from a study of OX40 agonist ivuxolimab in advanced cancers. For context, the study as a whole: Ivuxolimab was an agonistic, fully human IgG2 monoclonal antibody directed against OX40 (CD134), a costimulatory receptor. Intravenous ivuxolimab was administered to patients every 2 weeks at six dose levels: 0.01, 0.1, 0.3, 1.5, 3 and 10 mg/kg. The paper describes the monotherapy dose-escalation part (N of about 52 patients) of the phase I trial of ivuxolimab. Prior anti-PD-1, anti-PD-L1 or anti-CTLA-4 therapy was permitted, and 30% to 45% of dose-escalation patients had received checkpoint inhibitors. Three dose-escalation patients achieved partial responses, one with hepatocellular carcinoma and two with cutaneous melanoma. Of the approximately 54 patients in dose escalation, about 20 had hepatocellular carcinoma, some 15 had melanoma, 9 had renal cell carcinoma and 9 had head and neck cancer. Peripheral TCRbeta sequencing aimed to test whether ivuxolimab altered TCR sequence diversity and caused clonal T-cell expansion. In the dose-escalation cohort, approximately 80% of patients were male, and the mean age was 60 years with a range of roughly 23 to 79. What the authors observed across the whole study: In the 0.1-3.0 mg/kg groups, partial responders were among the patients with the lowest normalized peripheral clonal expansion, particularly in CD8+ T cells. Antigen specificity was not determined for the clonally expanded peripheral T cells. Low levels of normalized T-cell clonal expansion were also shown by some nonresponding patients. After ivuxolimab, CD8+ T cells had more expanded clones than CD4+ T cells on average. At doses from 0.1 to 3.0 mg/kg, clonal expansion was seen in both CD4+ and CD8+ blood T cells between baseline and week 6.

The rearrangement joined TRBV11-2 to TRBJ1-3, with the D gene too uncertain to name. This receptor was identified in an adult with an advanced solid tumor such as melanoma, head and neck, liver or kidney cancer. This specimen consisted of CD4+ or CD8+ T cells sorted from blood, obtained in a trial of the OX40 agonist ivuxolimab. The sequenced DNA: TGTGCCAGCAGCCCGAGGGATTCTGGAAACACCATATATTTT. It codes for CASSPRDSGNTIYF.